This passage covers 30 T cell receptor beta chains from one sample sequenced in a study of T cells after somatic rescue of genetic block. Profiling relied on immunoSEQ multiplex PCR, and the TCRdb table lists in-frame clones only, not all of them. The sample has under 150,000 clones; around nine tenths are singletons. The specimen was peripheral blood mononuclear cells (PBMCs). These TCRs come from a young woman.

The chain has TRBV6-6 and TRBJ2-3; D possibly corresponds to TRBD1 (5 bases). This CDR3 contains 16 residues. V lost 7 bases to trimming and J lost 0 bases, with 17 bases between them. Germline CDR1 and CDR2: MNHNY and SVGAGI (reference sequence). The CDR3 DNA follows: TGTGCCAGCACTTCTGGCAGGGTGTCTAGCACAGATACGCAGTATTTT. Its translation is CASTSGRVSSTDTQYF.

The sample holds one count of this clone. The chain employs TRBV30 and TRBJ2-5; 8 bases are shared with TRBD1. With 3 bases clipped from V and 4 bases from J, the junction kept 10 bases outside the gene matches. The germline gives CDR1 GTSNPN, CDR2 SVGIG (reference sequence). The CDR3 length is 15 residues. CDR3 bases: TGTGCCTGGAGGCCCCCGGACAGGGCAGCAGAGACCCAGTACTTC. Amino acids: CAWRPPDRAAETQYF.

V gene TRBV5-4 combines with J gene TRBJ1-5; no reliable D call. Trimming took 4 bases from V and 5 from J, leaving 16 bases between them. CDR3 length equals 15 residues. Looked up from germline, CDR1 is SGHNT and CDR2 is YYREEE (reference sequence). CDR3 loop: CASSPDPGLDQPQHF. CDR3 nucleotides: TGTGCCAGCAGCCCAGATCCGGGGTTGGATCAGCCCCAGCATTTT.

The chain links TRBV28 to TRBJ1-3; TRBD1 is a possible D gene (6 bases). CDR3 length: 15 residues. With 7 bases removed from V and 4 bases from J, the gap between germline ends came to 17 bases. Germline V gene data show CDR1 as MDHEN and CDR2 as SYDVKM. CDR3 sequence: CASTEIQGSGNTIYF. The CDR3 coding sequence is TGTGCCAGCACCGAAATCCAGGGGTCCGGAAACACCATATATTTT.

This rearrangement joins TRBV15 to TRBJ2-7; a weak D match, TRBD1 (5 bases). CDR1 LNHNV and CDR2 YYDKDF come from the germline V gene (reference sequence). V was shortened by 0 bases and J by 3 bases, with 9 bases between the two germline ends. The CDR3 loop spans 14 amino acids. The CDR3 loop is CATSRDRQNYEQYF. The CDR3 nucleotides read TGTGCCACCAGCAGAGATAGACAGAACTACGAGCAGTACTTC.

The chain links TRBV30 to TRBJ1-3; possibly TRBD1 for D (5 bases). Trimming cost V 2 bases and J 15 bases, with 14 bases left between them. The germline CDR1 and CDR2 sequences are GTSNPN and SVGIG (reference sequence). This CDR3 is 11 amino acids long. In DNA form, the CDR3 reads TGTGCCTGGAGTCAAGAGGGGAAGGAATATTTT. It specifies CAWSQEGKEYF.

This chain connects TRBV2 to TRBJ2-3; 8 bases align to TRBD2. This CDR3 spans 16 amino acids. V shed 5 bases and J 0 bases; nucleotides not matched to a gene: 7. Germline V lookup: CDR1 SNHLY, CDR2 FYNNEI. Here the CDR3 reads CASSPRTSLSTDTQYF. CDR3 sequence (DNA): TGTGCCAGCAGTCCTCGGACTAGCCTAAGCACAGATACGCAGTATTTT.

This clone was observed a single time. The chain has TRBV7-3 and TRBJ1-1; D call uncertain. V was trimmed by 2 bases and J by 0 bases, leaving 10 bases between them. CDR1 is SGHTA, CDR2 FQGTGA, per germline. CDR3 size: 15 residues. The CDR3 sequence is CASSLVSGMNTEAFF. In nucleotides, the CDR3 is TGTGCCAGCAGCTTAGTTTCCGGGATGAACACTGAAGCTTTCTTT.

V usage is TRBV6-5 and J usage is TRBJ1-5; a weak D match, TRBD1 (6 bases). The CDR3 is 15 amino acids. The germline V gene has CDR1 MNHEY and CDR2 SVGAGI. Trimming stripped 4 bases from V and 0 bases from J, with 10 bases between. The CDR3 coding sequence is TGTGCCAGCAGTTCCAGGGGCGTTAGCAATCAGCCCCAGCATTTT. Its protein is CASSSRGVSNQPQHF.

This chain joins TRBV2 and TRBJ2-1, with D possibly TRBD2 on 6 matching bases. Germline CDR1 reads SNHLY; CDR2 reads FYNNEI. V was shortened by 3 bases and J by 4 bases, with 16 bases between the two germline ends. The CDR3 extends over 16 amino acids. This chain's CDR3 is CASSESFASDYNEQFF. The CDR3 DNA sequence: TGTGCCAGCAGTGAGTCTTTCGCTAGCGATTACAATGAGCAGTTCTTC.

The genes are TRBV15 and TRBJ1-2; D remains unclear. CDR1 and CDR2 (germline): LNHNV, YYDKDF (reference sequence). V was trimmed by 5 bases and J by 1 base, leaving 14 bases between them. This CDR3 comprises 15 residues. The DNA for the CDR3 is TGTGCCACCAGCTTACACCCGTCGGGTAACTATGGCTACACCTTC. As protein: CATSLHPSGNYGYTF.

V is TRBV18 and J is TRBJ1-1; D unclear. This CDR3 comprises 16 residues. Deletions cut 3 bases from V and 0 bases from J, with 14 bases between. Germline CDR1 and CDR2: KGHSH and LQKENI. The CDR3 is CASSPVVGSMNTEAFF. In nucleotides, the CDR3 is TGTGCCAGCTCACCGGTGGTGGGATCCATGAACACTGAAGCTTTCTTT.

This rearrangement joins TRBV28 to TRBJ1-3; tentatively, D is TRBD1 (6 bases). CDR1 MDHEN and CDR2 SYDVKM come from the germline V gene. Trimming cost V 6 bases and J 8 bases, with 20 bases left between them. The CDR3 totals 15 residues. The CDR3 sequence is CASSPPGAGADTIYF. DNA of the CDR3: TGTGCCAGCAGCCCCCCCGGGGCGGGGGCCGACACCATATATTTT. Full variable domain (remainder filled in from reference TRBV28 and TRBJ1-3): DVKVTQSSRYLVKRTGEKVFLECVQDMDHENMFWYRQDPGLGLRLIYFSYDVKMKEKGDIPEGYSVSREKKERFSLILESASTNQTSMYLCASSPPGAGADTIYFGEGSWLTVV.

V usage is TRBV16 and J usage is TRBJ1-5, with no clear D. V was clipped by 3 bases and J by 0 bases, with 6 bases between them. The germline gives CDR1 KGHSY, CDR2 FQNENV. The CDR3 has 14 residues. CDR3 region: CASSQQNSNQPQHF. The CDR3 nucleotides read TGTGCCAGCAGCCAGCAGAATAGCAATCAGCCCCAGCATTTT.

The chain carries TRBV20-1 and TRBJ2-3; D remains unclear. CDR3 length: 11 residues. V was pared by 6 bases and J by 6 bases, with 10 bases between. Per the germline V gene, CDR1 is DFQATT and CDR2 is SNEGSKA (reference sequence). CDR3 coding DNA: TGCAGTGCAGACCCCTCGGATACGCAGTATTTT. This translates into CSADPSDTQYF.

The sample holds one count of this clone. The CDR3 reads CASSQSSYNEQFF. CDR3 bases: TGTGCCAGCAGCCAGAGCTCCTACAATGAGCAGTTCTTC. The rearrangement joins TRBV11-1 to TRBJ2-1; no firm D call. V was shortened by 5 bases and J by 0 bases, with 5 bases between the two germline ends. The CDR3 sequence is 13 residues long. Per germline, CDR1 SGHAT and CDR2 FQDESV (reference sequence).

J is TRBJ1-6 and V is TRBV27, with 8 positions matching TRBD1. CDR1 MNHEY and CDR2 SMNVEV come from the germline V gene (reference sequence). Trimming at V came to 10 bases and at J to 10 bases, leaving 9 bases not matched to a gene. The CDR3 totals 13 residues. CDR3 bases: TGTGCCACTCTAGGACAGGGTGGATCACCCCTCCACTTT. Its translation is CATLGQGGSPLHF.

This clone appeared a few times. The chain has TRBV5-4 and TRBJ2-5; no reliable D call. The CDR3 consists of 14 residues. Trimming took off 0 bases at V and 4 bases at J, with 10 bases between the two ends. Germline loops: CDR1 SGHNT, CDR2 YYREEE (reference sequence). CDR3 region: CASSLVETLETQYF. As DNA, the CDR3 is TGTGCCAGCAGCTTGGTTGAGACTTTAGAGACCCAGTACTTC. Combining the CDR3 with reference TRBV5-4 and TRBJ2-5 gives the whole variable domain ETGVTQSPTHLIKTRGQQVTLRCSSQSGHNTVSWYQQALGQGPQFIFQYYREEENGRGNFPPRFSGLQFPNYSSELNVNALELDDSALYLCASSLVETLETQYFGPGTRLLVL.

J is TRBJ2-5 and V is TRBV5-1, with TRBD2 as a possible D gene (6 bases). This CDR3 is 14 amino acids long. The V end lost 0 bases, the J end lost 0 bases, and 6 bases lay between the germline ends. Germline V gives CDR1 SGHRS, CDR2 YFSETQ. CDR3 nucleotides: TGCGCCAGCAGCTTGGCGGGGGACCAAGAGACCCAGTACTTC. Its translation: CASSLAGDQETQYF.

The CDR3 here is CASSSVYEQYF. Here the CDR3 DNA reads TGTGCCAGCAGCTCCGTCTACGAGCAGTACTTC. The chain links TRBV7-9 to TRBJ2-7; D is uncertain. V was shortened by 4 bases and J by 3 bases, with 4 bases between the two germline ends. The CDR3 sequence is 11 residues long. Germline V gene lookup returns CDR1 SEHNR and CDR2 FQNEAQ (reference sequence).

V gene TRBV5-4 combines with J gene TRBJ1-6; no clear D. The CDR3 spans 15 residues. Trimming left V 4 bases short and J 0 bases short, with 8 bases between. Germline V lookup: CDR1 SGHNT, CDR2 YYREEE (reference sequence). DNA of the CDR3: TGTGCCAGCAGCGCGCAGAGCTCCTATAATTCACCCCTCCACTTT. Amino acids: CASSAQSSYNSPLHF.

The genes are TRBV11-2 and TRBJ2-7; D possibly corresponds to TRBD1 (5 bases). The V gene lost 6 bases and the J gene lost 5 bases, with 11 bases spanning the gap. This CDR3 comprises 12 residues. The germline gives CDR1 SGHAT, CDR2 FQNNGV. CDR3 sequence reads: CASSPQANEQYF. The CDR3 region has the DNA TGTGCCAGCAGTCCACAGGCTAACGAGCAGTACTTC.

The sample holds a few counts of this clone. The chain couples TRBV9 to TRBJ1-1, with D unresolved. V was shortened by 2 bases and J by 6 bases, with 11 bases between the two germline ends. The CDR3 has 13 amino acids. Germline V gene data show CDR1 as SGDLS and CDR2 as YYNGEE. The CDR3 DNA sequence: TGTGCCAGCAGCGTGGTAGATTACGCTGAAGCTTTCTTT. This translates into CASSVVDYAEAFF.

The chain links TRBV30 to TRBJ2-1; TRBD2 matches 9 bases. The junction had 7 bases not matched to a gene; V was cut back by 3 bases and J by 7 bases. CDR3 length: 14 residues. Germline assignment: CDR1 GTSNPN and CDR2 SVGIG (reference sequence). CDR3 amino acids: CAWRGRGGRNEQFF. CDR3 sequence (DNA): TGTGCCTGGAGAGGGCGGGGGGGCCGGAATGAGCAGTTCTTC.

V is TRBV9 and J is TRBJ1-1; 9 positions match TRBD1. Germline assignment: CDR1 SGDLS and CDR2 YYNGEE. J lost 5 bases, V lost 3 bases, and 8 bases had no gene match. This CDR3 contains 15 residues. The DNA for the CDR3 is TGTGCCAGCAGCGAGGGATTGACAGGGGGGACTGAAGCTTTCTTT. It specifies CASSEGLTGGTEAFF.

CDR3 in DNA: TGTGCCAGCAGACCAGGGGGAAGAAATCAGCCCCAGCATTTT. Its translation is CASRPGGRNQPQHF. The rearrangement links TRBV28 to TRBJ1-5; TRBD1 matches 7 bases. Germline CDR1 MDHEN, CDR2 SYDVKM. V gave up 6 bases and J gave up 4 bases; unmatched junction bases: 6. The CDR3 sequence is 14 residues long.

This chain connects TRBV7-2 to TRBJ2-7; no definite D call. The V end was cut by 5 bases, the J end by 0 bases, with 11 bases between. Per germline, CDR1 SGHTA and CDR2 FQGNSA. There are 14 residues in the CDR3. The DNA for the CDR3 is TGTGCCAGCAGCCTTCGAAGAAGCTCCTACGAGCAGTACTTC. Its translation: CASSLRRSSYEQYF.

This sequence joins TRBV11-1 and TRBJ2-7; D is uncertain. The CDR3 sequence is 15 residues long. Trimming removed 5 bases from V and 3 bases from J, with 17 bases in between. Germline CDR1 is SGHAT and CDR2 is FQDESV (reference sequence). This CDR3 is CASSPRSALYYEQYF. The CDR3, as DNA: TGTGCCAGCAGCCCAAGATCAGCCCTTTACTACGAGCAGTACTTC.

The chain joins TRBV5-6 to TRBJ1-1, with D unclear. V lost 0 bases and J lost 6, with 6 bases in between. The CDR3 spans 12 residues. Germline lookup yields CDR1 SGHDT and CDR2 YYEEEE. CDR3 in amino acids: CASSLGWAEAFF. The CDR3 DNA reads TGTGCCAGCAGCTTGGGTTGGGCTGAAGCTTTCTTT. The full variable domain, completed using reference TRBV5-6 and TRBJ1-1, is DAGVTQSPTHLIKTRGQQVTLRCSPKSGHDTVSWYQQALGQGPQFIFQYYEEEERQRGNFPDRFSGHQFPNYSSELNVNALLLGDSALYLCASSLGWAEAFFGQGTRLTVV.

The J gene is TRBJ2-2, the V gene TRBV11-3; 7 bases are a match to TRBD1. The V and J ends lost 2 bases and 4 bases, in that order; junction bases with no gene match: 7. Germline assignment: CDR1 SGHNT and CDR2 YENEEA. The CDR3 extends over 16 amino acids. The CDR3 protein is CASSLRQGWGTGELFF. CDR3 coding DNA: TGTGCCAGCAGCTTACGACAGGGTTGGGGCACCGGGGAGCTGTTTTTT.